Below are 26 T cell receptor beta chains sequenced from a single sample in a study of CD8 T cells in Susac syndrome (dated by TCRdb to about 2019). Libraries were built with the immunoSEQ multiplex PCR assay. RNA was extracted using the RNeasy kit, and 0.5 to 1 microgram was reverse transcribed with random hexamers. TCRdb passed the public sequencing reads through fastp at Q25 and MiXCR, retaining productive beta sequences. Entries are consolidated by CDR3 protein sequence, retaining the most common genes and DNA. The table for this sample lists some 110,000 distinct CDR3 sequences; more than 85% of them were counted only once. The biggest ten clones account for roughly 0.31% of the sample. Sequenced input: CD8+ T cells from PBMCs. These receptors were collected from a human donor with multiple sclerosis.

The chain has TRBV7-8 and TRBJ2-7, with D hard to call. V lost 5 bases and J lost 4, with 12 bases in between. CDR3 length equals 13 residues. Looked up from germline, CDR1 is SGHVS and CDR2 is FQNEAQ. CDR3: CASSVGPLYEQYF. CDR3 coding DNA: TGTGCCAGCAGCGTCGGTCCCCTTTACGAGCAGTACTTC.

The chain is built from TRBV5-6 and TRBJ2-3; D may be TRBD1 (6 bases). This CDR3 is built from 16 residues. Germline loops: CDR1 SGHDT, CDR2 YYEEEE. Between the trimmed V and J ends, which lost 3 bases and 5 bases, there was a span of 19 bases. The CDR3 is CASSSGTRVRGDTQYF. The CDR3 region has the DNA TGTGCCAGCAGCTCCGGGACACGCGTCAGAGGAGATACGCAGTATTTT.

The chain carries TRBV7-2 and TRBJ1-5, with D possibly being TRBD1 (6 bases). Trimming took 1 base from V and 6 from J, leaving 22 bases between them. Per the germline V gene, CDR1 is SGHTA and CDR2 is FQGNSA. The CDR3 is 18 amino acids. CDR3 amino acids: CASSLEKQGRVIGQPQHF. Written as DNA, the CDR3 is TGTGCCAGCAGCTTAGAGAAGCAGGGGAGGGTAATTGGTCAGCCCCAGCATTTT.

The chain recombines TRBV18 with TRBJ2-7; TRBD1 aligns across 7 bases. CDR1 KGHSH and CDR2 LQKENI come from the germline V gene. The CDR3 length is 14 residues. With V trimmed by 3 bases and J by 6 bases, 8 bases remained unmatched. The CDR3 nucleotides read TGTGCCAGCTCACCTCGGACAGGCGCTTGCGAGCAGTACTTC. This codes for CASSPRTGACEQYF. Variable domain in full (rest from reference TRBV18 and TRBJ2-7): NAGVMQNPRHLVRRRGQEARLRCSPMKGHSHVYWYRQLPEEGLKFMVYLQKENIIDESGMPKERFSAEFPKEGPSILRIQQVVRGDSAAYFCASSPRTGACEQYFGPGTRLTVT.

The V and J genes are TRBV3-1 and TRBJ2-5, with D tentatively TRBD1 or TRBD2 (6 bases each). Trimming left V 0 bases short and J 5 bases short, with 16 bases between. CDR3 length equals 16 residues. The germline V gene encodes CDR1 LGHDT and CDR2 YNNKEL (reference sequence). CDR3 sequence reads: CASSQESRGRGETQYF. CDR3 nucleotides: TGTGCCAGCAGCCAAGAGTCTCGGGGGCGTGGGGAGACCCAGTACTTC.

The chain couples TRBV5-1 to TRBJ1-1; D remains unclear. The CDR3 extends over 16 amino acids. Between the trimmed V and J ends, which lost 4 bases and 7 bases, there was a span of 23 bases. Per the germline V gene, CDR1 is SGHRS and CDR2 is YFSETQ. The CDR3 bases are TGCGCCAGCAGCCCACTTTACAAAATCGGCCTCGGTGAAGCTTTCTTT. Its translation: CASSPLYKIGLGEAFF.

This clonotype was observed once. J is TRBJ1-6 and V is TRBV12-3 or TRBV12-4; D is unclear. Trimming left V 6 bases short and J 9 bases short, with 12 bases between. The CDR3 spans 13 residues. The CDR3 loop reads CASRDGPGSPLHF. The DNA for the CDR3 is TGTGCCAGCAGGGACGGGCCCGGTTCACCCCTCCACTTT.

The chain joins TRBV14 to TRBJ2-1, with 10 bases that match TRBD2. The CDR3 spans 20 residues. Per germline, CDR1 SGHDN and CDR2 FVKESK. With 4 bases clipped from V and 4 bases from J, the junction kept 19 bases outside the gene matches. CDR3 in DNA: TGTGCCAGCAGCCCTTCACCGGGACTAGCGAGTACCCTAGTTTACAATGAGCAGTTCTTC. Encoded protein: CASSPSPGLASTLVYNEQFF.

V is TRBV27 and J is TRBJ2-3; TRBD2 matches at 8 bases. V was pared by 3 bases and J by 1 base, with 6 bases of the junction left unmatched. The CDR3 has 16 residues. The germline CDR1 and CDR2 sequences are MNHEY and SMNVEV (reference sequence). The CDR3 loop is CASSLVLAGGTDTQYF. In nucleotides, the CDR3 is TGTGCCAGCAGTTTGGTGCTAGCGGGTGGCACAGATACGCAGTATTTT.

This clonotype was seen just once. J is TRBJ1-2 and V is TRBV6-2 or TRBV6-3; D unclear. Trimming cost V 10 bases and J 10 bases, with 13 bases left between them. The CDR3 totals 10 residues. The germline gives CDR1 MNHEY, CDR2 SVGEGT. CDR3 sequence reads: CATHSGDYTF. The CDR3 coding sequence is TGTGCCACCCATTCTGGTGACTACACCTTC.

The chain employs TRBV18 and TRBJ2-5; 7 nucleotides agree with TRBD2. In germline, CDR1 is KGHSH, CDR2 LQKENI. The CDR3 runs to 17 residues. V was clipped by 1 base and J by 4 bases; unmatched bases: 12. The CDR3 region has the DNA TGTGCCAGCTCACCACTTCGCCGGGACTATACGGGAGAGACCCAGTACTTC. It yields the protein CASSPLRRDYTGETQYF.

The chain uses TRBV19 and TRBJ1-1; no reliable D call. V was trimmed by 5 bases and J by 1 base, leaving 8 bases between them. Germline V gene lookup returns CDR1 LNHDA and CDR2 SQIVND (reference sequence). The CDR3 loop spans 13 amino acids. DNA of the CDR3: TGTGCCAGTAGTTGGGCCGAGAACACTGAAGCTTTCTTT. Its translation: CASSWAENTEAFF.

This chain uses TRBV27 with TRBJ2-5; 9 nucleotides align to TRBD2. There are 16 residues in the CDR3. Trimming at V came to 7 bases and at J to 5 bases, leaving 14 bases not matched to a gene. CDR1 MNHEY and CDR2 SMNVEV come from the germline V gene (reference sequence). CDR3 sequence: CASNPFAGGPRETQYF. The CDR3 DNA reads as TGTGCCAGCAACCCTTTCGCGGGGGGGCCGCGTGAGACCCAGTACTTC.

CDR3 sequence reads: CATSDLRDSTDTQYF. DNA for the CDR3: TGTGCCACCAGTGATTTGAGGGACAGCACAGATACGCAGTATTTT. V and J are TRBV24-1 and TRBJ2-3, with D perhaps being TRBD1 or TRBD2 (5 bases each). V lost 0 bases, J lost 0 bases, and 6 bases lay in between. The CDR3 runs 15 residues. CDR1 is KGHDR, CDR2 SFDVKD, per germline.

The chain recombines TRBV7-8 with TRBJ2-7; 9 nucleotides line up with TRBD1. This CDR3 comprises 13 residues. Trimming cost V 10 bases and J 3 bases; bases outside gene matches: 7. The V gene's germline CDR1 is SGHVS and CDR2 FQNEAQ. The CDR3 DNA reads TGTGCCACGACGGGACAGGGTAACTACGAGCAGTACTTC. Residues: CATTGQGNYEQYF.

The CDR3 nucleotides read TGTGCCAGCTCCGACGGGCGCTACGAGCAGTACGTC. Protein sequence: CASSDGRYEQYV. V is TRBV5-6 and J is TRBJ2-7; D gene uncertain. CDR1 and CDR2 (germline): SGHDT, YYEEEE. V dropped 7 bases and J dropped 3 bases, with 11 bases sitting between them. The CDR3 consists of 12 residues.

The chain has TRBV7-3 and TRBJ2-6; D ambiguous. Per the germline V gene, CDR1 is SGHTA and CDR2 is FQGTGA. The CDR3 has 14 residues. Trimming shortened V by 3 bases and J by 7 bases, and 10 bases separated the two germline ends. The DNA of the CDR3 is TGTGCCAGCAGCTTCCGGGTAGGAGCCAACGTCCTGACTTTC. It translates to CASSFRVGANVLTF.

This clonotype was counted between two and nine times. V and J are TRBV24-1 and TRBJ2-7, with D possibly matching TRBD2 (5 bases). Trimming cost V 0 bases and J 5 bases, with 16 bases left between them. Germline V gene data show CDR1 as KGHDR and CDR2 as SFDVKD. This CDR3 contains 16 residues. As DNA, the CDR3 is TGTGCCACCAGTGATTTGCAATGGCGGGCCCTAAACGAGCAGTACGTC. This translates into CATSDLQWRALNEQYV.

The rearrangement uses TRBV2 and TRBJ2-7, with unresolved D. Per the germline V gene, CDR1 is SNHLY and CDR2 is FYNNEI. This CDR3 is 16 amino acids long. The ends were cut back, 1 base at V and 0 bases at J, with 13 bases in the middle. CDR3 in amino acids: CASSEGGGWSSYEQYV. As DNA, the CDR3 is TGTGCCAGCAGTGAAGGGGGTGGATGGAGCTCCTACGAGCAGTACGTC.

The chain recombines TRBV5-6 with TRBJ2-7, with D possibly TRBD1 on 5 matching bases. V was clipped by 2 bases and J by 2 bases, with 8 bases between them. Germline CDR1 is SGHDT and CDR2 is YYEEEE. The CDR3 contains 13 residues. The CDR3 nucleotides are TGTGCCAGCAGCTTCAGGGCGGCCTACGAGCAGTACTTC. It codes for CASSFRAAYEQYF.

The gene calls are TRBV6-5 and TRBJ2-7; TRBD2 matches 9 bases. Looked up from germline, CDR1 is MNHEY and CDR2 is SVGAGI. V shed 11 bases, J shed 3 bases, and the junction held 14 bases outside the gene matches. The length of the CDR3 is 15 residues. CDR3 region: CAAPSGTTLHYEQYV. The DNA of the CDR3 is TGTGCCGCACCTAGCGGGACCACTCTCCACTACGAGCAGTACGTC.

The V gene is TRBV20-1, the J gene TRBJ1-2, with D unclear. The germline CDR1 and CDR2 sequences are DFQATT and SNEGSKA (reference sequence). V gave up 1 base and J gave up 4 bases, with 13 bases separating them. The CDR3 consists of 14 residues. The CDR3, as DNA: TGCAGTGCTAGAGGGACTGATGAGGTCTATGGCTACACCTTC. Protein sequence: CSARGTDEVYGYTF.

This chain links TRBV5-1 with TRBJ2-7, with a tentative D call TRBD2 (5 bases). Germline assignment: CDR1 SGHRS and CDR2 YFSETQ. Trimming took 4 bases from V and 2 from J, leaving 16 bases between them. This CDR3 comprises 15 residues. In DNA form, the CDR3 reads TGCGCCAGCAGCCCGTTGAGGGTTGGGGCCTACGAGCAGTACTTC. This gives the protein CASSPLRVGAYEQYF.

This clonotype was picked up one time. The V and J genes are TRBV20-1 and TRBJ2-7; 7 bases map to TRBD1. The junction had 5 bases not matched to a gene; V was cut back by 1 base and J by 2 bases. CDR1 DFQATT and CDR2 SNEGSKA come from the germline V gene (reference sequence). This CDR3 has 14 residues. The CDR3 region is CSARGRQGAYEQYV. The CDR3 DNA follows: TGCAGTGCTAGAGGACGACAGGGCGCCTACGAGCAGTACGTC.

V gene TRBV25-1 combines with J gene TRBJ2-2; D uncertain. CDR3 length equals 14 residues. Germline V lookup: CDR1 MGHDK, CDR2 SYGVNS. Deletions cut 6 bases from V and 5 bases from J, with 13 bases between. The DNA for the CDR3 is TGTGCCAGCAGCCCTTTGGGAAGAACCGGGGAGCTGTTTTTT. This sequence encodes CASSPLGRTGELFF. Full variable domain (remainder filled in from reference TRBV25-1 and TRBJ2-2): EADIYQTPRYLVIGTGKKITLECSQTMGHDKMYWYQQDPGMELHLIHYSYGVNSTEKGDLSSESTVSRIRTEHFPLTLESARPSHTSQYLCASSPLGRTGELFFGEGSRLTVL.

The rearrangement uses TRBV27 and TRBJ1-1, with D unclear. V lost 2 bases and J lost 1, with 8 bases in between. Per germline, CDR1 MNHEY and CDR2 SMNVEV (reference sequence). The CDR3 extends over 14 amino acids. The CDR3 nucleotides are TGTGCCAGCAGTTTACAAGAGGGGAACACTGAAGCTTTCTTT. Protein sequence: CASSLQEGNTEAFF.